Described below is a single T cell receptor beta chain sequence and its context. Germline-derived CDR1 and CDR2 are DFQATT and SNEGSKA (reference sequence). The junction had 3 bases not matched to a gene; V was cut back by 1 base and J by 4 bases. The CDR3 contains 13 residues. TCRdb re-analysed the RT-PCR reads in MiXCR, keeping a single row per CDR3 protein. The sample comprises hundreds of thousands of distinct CDR3 sequences, 7.6% of which are singletons, and approximately 12% rests with the top ten. This sample is part of a study of response to subunit inactivated influenza vaccine. This clonotype originated in a man aged 50 to 69 who received an inactivated influenza vaccine. The chain employs TRBV20-1 and TRBJ1-2, with TRBD1 identical over 7 bases. The source material was PBMCs from blood, sampled around 2 years after vaccination. CDR3 residues: CSARAGDSYGYTF. In nucleotides, the CDR3 is TGCAGTGCTAGAGCCGGGGACAGCTATGGCTACACCTTC.